This record concerns one TCR beta chain sequence. Its target is unknown. The sample belongs to a study of T cell responses to AZD1222 COVID-19 vaccine. Study-level background: Doses given second, at about 4 or about 12 weeks, were pooled.

Notes on the study in general: Rises in breadth and depth of Spike-specific TCRs came after two AZD1222 doses. The repertoires were collected only after the peak T cell response. The donor group comprised mostly white British people and more females; the analysis possibly underestimated clonal diversity.

CDR1 KGHSH and CDR2 LQKENI come from the germline V gene. The CDR3 is 15 residues long. V was cut by 4 bases and J by 4 bases, with 14 bases left in between. Profiling relied on immunoSEQ multiplex PCR, and the TCRdb table lists in-frame clones only, not all of them. The table includes about 120,000 clones, 85% to 95% detected once. This chain uses TRBV18 with TRBJ2-1; a possible D gene is TRBD2 (6 bases). The sequence derives from an adult in good health. This specimen was peripheral blood, taken on day 0 of AZD1222 vaccination. Here the CDR3 reads CASSHVAGSYNEQFF. CDR3 DNA: TGTGCCAGCTCACACGTGGCGGGGTCATACAATGAGCAGTTCTTC.